The present T cell receptor (beta chain) was sequenced within a study of metastatic and nonmetastatic thyroid tumors. Study-wide background: Repertoires from malignant and benign thyroid patients were compared across blood and tumor or nodule tissue.

In its sample, this clone was seen many times. The antigen is not known. In the study's own analysis: Construction of a distant-metastasis classifier for papillary thyroid cancer relied on CDR3 differences across clinicopathological groups. TCRdb re-processed the PCR reads through MiXCR. V and J calls and clone size were set by TCRdb, not the authors. Found here are 20,000 to 25,000 clones, 19% of them singletons; the top ten hold around 4.4%. Trimming pared 7 bases from V and 7 bases from J, leaving 16 bases between. This CDR3 contains 14 residues. Germline CDR1 PRHDT, CDR2 FYEKMQ (reference sequence). Study-level points and caveats: In both blood and tumor samples, TCR beta diversity was reported significantly higher for malignant than benign nodules.

The entire patient cohort was treatment-naive prior to thyroid surgery. The TCR originated in a male donor with papillary thyroid cancer or a benign thyroid nodule (not recorded which). Some clones in this sample may be carry-over from other donors' samples. The sample taken for sequencing was blood. The chain uses TRBV13 and TRBJ1-4; D gene ambiguous. The CDR3 sequence is CASTVTGVGEKLFF. The CDR3 region has the DNA TGTGCCAGCACCGTGACCGGTGTGGGTGAAAAACTGTTTTTT.